The TCR beta chain described here comes from a study of radiation and T cells in renal cell carcinoma. V dropped 0 bases and J dropped 8; count of bases not matched to a gene: 13. This CDR3 has 18 amino acids. Germline loops: CDR1 SGHAT, CDR2 FQNNGV. Points on this clone: Its cognate antigen is unknown.

Time point meaning: baseline pretreatment blood. The sample's treatment: 15 Gy SBRT to primary tumor, nephrectomy 4 weeks later. Radiation-treated patients gave blood at baseline, week 2 and week 4. The tumor was a clear cell renal cell carcinoma. The protocol was immunoSEQ multiplex PCR, while the TCRdb copy is restricted to in-frame clones and leaves out a portion. The sample carries about 130,000 clones, around nine tenths recorded once. Overall study findings and caveats: Pretreatment tumor biopsies were lacking, so baseline clonotypes are unknown.

The receptor's source is a woman between 45 and 60 years old with renal cell carcinoma. V usage is TRBV11-2 and J usage is TRBJ2-3; TRBD1 aligns across 11 bases. The specimen was blood, collected from a patient whose treatment included radiotherapy and nephrectomy. CDR3 amino acids: CASSLDFVGTGGFGTQYF. The DNA for the CDR3 is TGTGCCAGCAGCTTAGATTTTGTCGGGACAGGGGGTTTTGGTACGCAGTATTTT.